Below are 13 T cell receptor beta chains sequenced from a single sample in a study of untreated major depressive disorder. The data were produced by immunoSEQ multiplex PCR, yet TCRdb's version contains in-frame clones alone and is incomplete. The sample lists 15,000 to 20,000 clones; about 85% were seen once. The material sequenced was CD4+ T cells from PBMCs. Receptors originate from a woman in her twenties or thirties in good health.

The V call is TRBV7-8, the J call TRBJ2-2; 8 bases fit TRBD1. Germline lookup yields CDR1 SGHVS and CDR2 FQNEAQ. The CDR3 has 15 residues. V was pared by 3 bases and J by 5 bases, with 5 bases of the junction left unmatched. The CDR3, as DNA: TGTGCCAGCAGCTTCACAGGGGGAGGTACCGGGGAGCTGTTTTTT. It codes for CASSFTGGGTGELFF.

This clone was observed a handful of times. This chain connects TRBV7-6 to TRBJ2-2; D remains ambiguous. V lost 2 bases and J 2 bases, leaving 6 bases between the germline ends. Germline V gene data show CDR1 as SGHVS and CDR2 as FNYEAQ. The CDR3 extends over 14 amino acids. The CDR3 region is CASSLLGNTGELFF. The CDR3, as DNA: TGTGCCAGCAGCTTATTAGGAAACACCGGGGAGCTGTTTTTT.

This clone was observed a few times. The CDR3 nucleotides are TGTGCCAGCAGTACGTACTCAGGGGGCCGAGGCTACACCTTC. This sequence encodes CASSTYSGGRGYTF. The chain employs TRBV28 and TRBJ1-2, with TRBD1 matching 8 bases. The CDR3 contains 14 residues. J was trimmed by 8 bases and V by 5 bases; bases with no gene match: 10. Germline assignment: CDR1 MDHEN and CDR2 SYDVKM.

The genes are TRBV15 and TRBJ2-7; D is undetermined. Per the germline V gene, CDR1 is LNHNV and CDR2 is YYDKDF (reference sequence). The length of the CDR3 is 15 residues. Trimming removed 0 bases at V and 2 bases at J, with 11 bases between. CDR3 region: CATSREEHGPYEQYF. CDR3 in DNA: TGTGCCACCAGCAGAGAGGAACACGGCCCCTACGAGCAGTACTTC.

The chain is built from TRBV20-1 and TRBJ2-1; D gene unclear. The V end lost 6 bases, the J end lost 9 bases, and 9 bases lay between the germline ends. Germline CDR1 and CDR2: DFQATT and SNEGSKA (reference sequence). The CDR3 consists of 10 residues. The CDR3: CSAGFPEQFF. In DNA form, the CDR3 reads TGCAGTGCCGGGTTCCCTGAGCAGTTCTTC.

The genes are TRBV2 and TRBJ1-4; 8 bases line up with TRBD1. This CDR3 is 16 amino acids long. V lost 1 base, J lost 5 bases, and 6 bases stayed unmatched. Germline CDR1 reads SNHLY; CDR2 reads FYNNEI. As DNA, the CDR3 is TGTGCCAGCAGTGAAGAACAGGGGGGCGAAAATGAAAAACTGTTTTTT. Protein: CASSEEQGGENEKLFF. Combining the CDR3 with reference TRBV2 and TRBJ1-4 gives the whole variable domain EPEVTQTPSHQVTQMGQEVILRCVPISNHLYFYWYRQILGQKVEFLVSFYNNEISEKSEIFDDQFSVERPDGSNFTLKIRSTKLEDSAMYFCASSEEQGGENEKLFFGSGTQLSVL.

The chain employs TRBV7-3 and TRBJ2-2; D might be TRBD1 (5 bases). Per germline, CDR1 SGHTA and CDR2 FQGTGA. V was pared by 5 bases and J by 8 bases, with 9 bases between. The CDR3 contains 12 residues. In DNA form, the CDR3 reads TGTGCCAGCAGCGGGCAGGGAGGGGAGCTGTTTTTT. Amino acid sequence: CASSGQGGELFF.

The rearrangement uses TRBV18 and TRBJ2-1; D uncertain. V lost 4 bases and J lost 4, with 14 bases in between. Germline lookup yields CDR1 KGHSH and CDR2 LQKENI. This CDR3 spans 15 amino acids. The CDR3 region is CASSRTQYLYNEQFF. The DNA of the CDR3 is TGTGCCAGCTCACGGACCCAGTACCTTTACAATGAGCAGTTCTTC.

The chain has TRBV7-2 and TRBJ2-7; D is uncertain. The CDR3 is made up of 12 amino acids. Germline CDR1 is SGHTA and CDR2 is FQGNSA. V lost 5 bases and J 4 bases, leaving 9 bases between the germline ends. CDR3 DNA: TGTGCCAGCAGCCGAAACTATTACGAGCAGTACTTC. It translates to CASSRNYYEQYF.

The chain carries TRBV6-6 and TRBJ2-2; 12 bases line up with TRBD1. The germline gives CDR1 MNHNY, CDR2 SVGAGI (reference sequence). The CDR3 has 16 residues. J gave up 3 bases and V 7 bases, and 6 bases lay outside the gene matches. This CDR3 reads CASTPGQGADTGELFF. DNA of the CDR3: TGTGCCAGCACCCCGGGACAGGGGGCGGACACCGGGGAGCTGTTTTTT.

This rearrangement joins TRBV28 to TRBJ1-1; TRBD1 matches 9 bases. The junction had 5 bases not matched to a gene; V was cut back by 2 bases and J by 1 base. This CDR3 region has 16 residues. The germline gives CDR1 MDHEN, CDR2 SYDVKM. The DNA for the CDR3 is TGTGCCAGCAGTTTACCACGGACAGGGGCGAACACTGAAGCTTTCTTT. Translated, it gives CASSLPRTGANTEAFF.

The V gene is TRBV11-3, the J gene TRBJ2-7, with D tentatively TRBD1 (5 bases). CDR3 length: 17 residues. Trimming cost V 1 base and J 5 bases, with 21 bases left between them. From germline, CDR1 is SGHNT and CDR2 YENEEA. The CDR3 DNA reads as TGTGCCAGCAGCTTAGGAGGTATCGGCAGGGTGGCCCACGAGCAGTACTTC. It is translated as CASSLGGIGRVAHEQYF.

The rearrangement joins TRBV15 to TRBJ2-3, with TRBD2 matching over 7 bases. After removal of 5 bases from V and 2 bases from J, the junction contained 10 bases not matched to a gene. The CDR3 covers 16 residues. Germline CDR1 is LNHNV and CDR2 is YYDKDF (reference sequence). CDR3 sequence reads: CATSRGRGSATDTQYF. The CDR3 DNA follows: TGTGCCACCAGCCGTGGGAGGGGCTCCGCCACAGATACGCAGTATTTT. The full variable domain, its missing parts supplied by reference TRBV15 and TRBJ2-3, is DAMVIQNPRYQVTQFGKPVTLSCSQTLNHNVMYWYQQKSSQAPKLLFHYYDKDFNNEADTPDNFQSRRPNTSFCFLDIRSPGLGDTAMYLCATSRGRGSATDTQYFGPGTRLTVL.